This is a list of T cell receptor beta chains from one sample in a study of T cell repertoires in ileal Crohn's disease. Profiling relied on immunoSEQ multiplex PCR, and the TCRdb table lists in-frame clones only, not all of them. Of some 3,200 clones detected, approximately 86% appear once; the ten largest clones hold 4% to 6%. The sample comprised ileal tissue. These receptors all stem from an adult with Crohn's disease. Both conserved end residues are part of each CDR3. The D gene is left open where the match is weak. Rows may omit the clone size; those that give it use once, few, many or a size class.

>TRBJ1-4|.|TRBV5-1|.
TGCGCCAGCAGCTTGGGGGCGGTTTTATCTCTCGAAAAACTGTTTTTT
CASSLGAVLSLEKLFF
>TRBJ2-3|.|TRBV6-6|.
TGTGCCAGCAGTTACTCGCGGAGTGGGGCGGATACGCAGTATTTT
CASSYSRSGADTQYF
>TRBJ1-5|.|TRBV29-1|.
TGCAGCGTTGCAACAGGGCTCAATCAGCCCCAGCATTTT
CSVATGLNQPQHF
>TRBJ1-6|once|TRBV7-9|.
TGTGCCAGCAGCTTATCGGGAGGGAATAATTCACCCCTCCACTTT
CASSLSGGNNSPLHF
>TRBJ2-2|.|TRBV7-3|.
TGTGCCAGCAGCGAAATAGACAGCACCGGGGAGCTGTTTTTT
CASSEIDSTGELFF
>TRBJ2-2|once|TRBV5-1|.
TGCGCCAGCAGCACAGGACAGAATCTAATCACCGGGGAGCTGTTTTTT
CASSTGQNLITGELFF
>TRBJ2-2|.|TRBV7-6|.
TGTGCCAGCAGCTTAGGGGCCACCGGGGAGCTGTTTTTT
CASSLGATGELFF
>TRBJ2-5|.|TRBV11-1|TRBD2
TGTGCCAGCAGCTTCCGAGCGGGGCGGAAGCAAGAGACCCAGTACTTC
CASSFRAGRKQETQYF
>TRBJ1-5|few|TRBV19|.
TGTGCCAGTAGCACTCGGCGGCAGGGCAGACAGCCCCAGCATTTT
CASSTRRQGRQPQHF
>TRBJ2-7|.|TRBV5-1|.
TGCGCCAGCAGCCCGGTAGACCAGTCCTACGAGCAGTACTTC
CASSPVDQSYEQYF
>TRBJ1-1|.|TRBV6-6|.
TGTGCCAGCAGTTTTCCCCCTTTGACAGGGAACACTGAAGCTTTCTTT
CASSFPPLTGNTEAFF
>TRBJ1-5|.|TRBV6-5|.
TGTGCCAGCAGTTACCCGGAGCATTTT
CASSYPEHF
>TRBJ1-1|.|TRBV4-1|.
TGCGCCAGCAGCCATGTGGACTCAAATGTGGCTGAAGCTTTCTTT
CASSHVDSNVAEAFF
>TRBJ2-6|.|TRBV6-4|.
TGTGCCAGCAGTGAGGGGACTGGGGCCAACGTCCTGACTTTC
CASSEGTGANVLTF
>TRBJ1-1|few|TRBV30|TRBD1
TGTGCCTGGAGTAGACGCTTCGGGACAGGGGGCGACGGCACTGAAGCTTTCTTT
CAWSRRFGTGGDGTEAFF
>TRBJ2-2|.|TRBV10-2|.
TGCGCCTGCCGTCGGGCCACGAACACCGGGGAGCTGTTTTTT
CACRRATNTGELFF
>TRBJ1-4|.|TRBV6-1|.
TGTGCCACAGGCCGCTGGGCCGCAACTAATGAAAAACTGTTTTTT
CATGRWAATNEKLFF
>TRBJ2-3|.|TRBV7-2|.
TGTGCCAGCAGCTTAGGAGACTATGACACAGATACGCAGTATTTT
CASSLGDYDTDTQYF
>TRBJ1-1|.|TRBV19|TRBD1
TGTGCCAGTAGAGGGACAGGCTATATTCCCGAAGCTTTCTTT
CASRGTGYIPEAFF
>TRBJ1-1|.|TRBV4-1|.
TGCGCCAGCAGCCAAGTTTGGGGGAAAGGGGACACTGAAGCTTTCTTT
CASSQVWGKGDTEAFF
>TRBJ2-5|.|TRBV6-1|TRBD2
TGTGCCAGCAGTGAAAAAGCGGGGGAGGTAGAGACCCAGTACTTC
CASSEKAGEVETQYF
>TRBJ2-5|.|TRBV13|TRBD2
TGTGCCAGCAGCTCCCCGCGCGGGGGGGACGTAGAGACCCAGTACTTC
CASSSPRGGDVETQYF
>TRBJ1-5|.|TRBV5-1|.
TGCGCCAGCAGCTTGGGAACAGGGAGCTTAAATCAGCCCCAGCATTTT
CASSLGTGSLNQPQHF
>TRBJ1-6|.|TRBV10-2|TRBD1
TGCGCCAGCAGTGAGTCGCCTATTGGACAGGGGTCGGATTCACCCCTCCACTTT
CASSESPIGQGSDSPLHF
>TRBJ2-3|.|TRBV6-5|.
TGTGCCAGCAGAAGGACGGACACTAGGACAGATACGCAGTATTTT
CASRRTDTRTDTQYF
>TRBJ1-1|.|TRBV6-4|TRBD1
TGTGCCAGCAGTGACTCGTCAGGGGGGATCACTGAAGCTTTCTTT
CASSDSSGGITEAFF
>TRBJ1-6|.|TRBV6-1|.
TGTGCCAGCAGTGAATTTCAGGGCAGAGGTATTTCTAATTCACCCCTCCACTTT
CASSEFQGRGISNSPLHF
>TRBJ1-1|.|TRBV19|TRBD1
TGTGCCAGTAACGACAGGGGGCGACTTAACACTGAAGCTTTCTTT
CASNDRGRLNTEAFF
>TRBJ1-2|.|TRBV6-1|.
TGTGCCAGCAGTTCCAGACCAGCCCCCTATGGCTACACCTTC
CASSSRPAPYGYTF
>TRBJ1-1|.|TRBV19|.
TGTGCCAGTAGTCTCGGGGAGCTAACTGAAGCTTTCTTT
CASSLGELTEAFF
>TRBJ2-1|.|TRBV19|.
TGTGCCAGTAGTTTGGACAGATACAATGAGCAGTTCTTC
CASSLDRYNEQFF
>TRBJ2-1|.|TRBV28|TRBD2
TGTGCCAGCAGTTTACCGGGGACTAGCGGTCCTTACAATGAGCAGTTCTTC
CASSLPGTSGPYNEQFF
>TRBJ2-1|.|TRBV7-9|.
TGTGCCAGCAGCTCCTCCGGGTCGCAAGGTGAGCAGTTCTTC
CASSSSGSQGEQFF
>TRBJ2-1|once|TRBV30|TRBD2
TGTGCCTGGAGTCTAGCGGGGGGGGAATTGGGTGAGCAGTTCTTC
CAWSLAGGELGEQFF
>TRBJ1-4|few|TRBV7-9|TRBD1
TGTGCCAGCAGCTTGGGACAGGGGAGGGGAACTAATGAAAAACTGTTTTTT
CASSLGQGRGTNEKLFF
>TRBJ2-2|.|TRBV5-6|TRBD2
TGTGCCAGCAGCTTGGGTCTAGCGGTGAACACCGGGGAGCTGTTTTTT
CASSLGLAVNTGELFF
>TRBJ2-7|.|TRBV4-1|.
TGCGCCAGCAGCCAAGTCGAGGGGGACTACGAGCAGTACTTC
CASSQVEGDYEQYF
>TRBJ1-1|.|TRBV25-1|TRBD1
TGTGCCAGCAGTGCGGGGACAGGGGGGCTAGTTGAAGCTTTCTTT
CASSAGTGGLVEAFF
>TRBJ1-1|.|TRBV5-1|TRBD1
TGCGCCAGCAGCTTGACCACAGGGGGCACTGAAGCTTTCTTT
CASSLTTGGTEAFF
>TRBJ1-5|.|TRBV4-1|TRBD1
TGCGCCAGCAGCCAAAATCCTACAGGGGTCAATCAGCCCCAGCATTTT
CASSQNPTGVNQPQHF
>TRBJ2-2|.|TRBV18|.
TGTGCCAGCTCACCAGATGAGGGTTTGACCGGGGAGCTGTTTTTT
CASSPDEGLTGELFF
>TRBJ2-7|.|TRBV6-6|.
TGTGCCAGCATGAACCCGGCCGGGAGCTCCTACGAGCAGTACTTC
CASMNPAGSSYEQYF
>TRBJ1-5|.|TRBV6-6|TRBD1
TGTGCCAGCAGTTATTCGGGACAGTTAGTCAATCAGCCCCAGCATTTT
CASSYSGQLVNQPQHF
>TRBJ2-5|.|TRBV19|TRBD2
TGTGCCAGTAGTAGCGGGGGAGGCTGGGAGACCCAGTACTTC
CASSSGGGWETQYF
>TRBJ1-2|.|TRBV19|.
TGTGCCAGTAGTGTAGCAGGCGACCCCACGTATAACTATGGCTACACCTTC
CASSVAGDPTYNYGYTF
>TRBJ1-5|.|TRBV27|.
TGTGCCAGCAGTGAAGGAAGGAATCAGCCCCAGCATTTT
CASSEGRNQPQHF